The T cell receptor (beta chain) under discussion was sequenced for a study of blood T cells in healthy people across ages (dated by TCRdb to the mid-2010s). Study-wide context: Template switching captured roughly one uniquely barcoded TCR beta cDNA molecule per two T cells in model experiments. Using the same blood draw, the study looked at two additional independent replicas of 1 million unique cDNA reads for two donors, one aged 18 to 29 and the other aged 80 or older. Age-related changes in TCR beta repertoire diversity were measured in the study by deep sequencing normalized with unique cDNA molecular identifiers. Donors were grouped into four age groups: young (average approximately 16 years), middle-aged (39), aged (around 66) and long-lived (approximately 75). Donors of different ages were randomly distributed across sequencing lanes to avoid experimental bias.

Library method: 5' RACE. Sequencing was carried out with an Illumina HiSeq 2500. A second PCR of about 6 to 11 cycles was run with a J-beta primer mix and a sample-barcoded 5' primer. Each TCR beta cDNA molecule received a unique molecular identifier from a template-switch 5' adaptor carrying 12 random nucleotides. Each sample yielded at least 3 million CDR3-containing paired-end reads. First-strand cDNA was synthesized from all RNA with the Mint cDNA synthesis kit, primed by a TRBC-specific oligonucleotide. After uracil-DNA glycosylase treatment, a first 18-cycle PCR used universal primers M1SS and BC2_uni_R on all cDNA. The published analysis was carried out like this. For normalization, 1 million high-quality reads, each with a distinct molecular identifier, were randomly selected from each sample. Instead of being binned into consensus sequences, reads with shared molecular identifiers were discarded. MiTCR, set to a Q25 quality threshold and the strictest error-elimination algorithm, was used for CDR3 identification, clonotype clustering and error correction. Lower-bound total TCR beta diversity was estimated with a nonparametric unseen species model using Euler transformation. TCRdb applied fastp at Q25 and MiXCR to the public reads, then kept only in-frame beta chains. When rows share a CDR3 protein, they turn into one entry using the most common DNA and genes. These V and J calls rely on TCRdb rather than the paper's analysis. This sample has some 900,000 distinct CDR3 sequences in its table, and 40% to 60% of those were observed once. Roughly an eighth of the sample comes from the top ten.

Systemically healthy Caucasian individuals from Russia, 35 to 50 in total and aged about 6 to 95 years, were included as donors. About 9.1 milliliters of peripheral blood were collected from each donor into EDTA-treated Vacutainer tubes. PBMCs were isolated by Ficoll-Paque density-gradient centrifugation, with at least 6 million obtained per sample. Total RNA was extracted from PBMCs with Trizol reagent, with at least 5.5 micrograms obtained per sample. Naive CD45RAhigh/CD27high T cell percentages were measured by flow cytometry on a PBMC aliquot from every donor. The paper as a whole reports these results and caveats: Estimates of total diversity from one million sequenced T cells were regarded as lower bounds and underestimates. Compared with the aged group, more naive CD4+ T cells, fewer expanded clones and increased TCR diversity were shown by the long-lived group, suggesting age selection. Observed TCR beta diversity per million T cells fell roughly linearly with age, and a significant reduction was already apparent by age roughly 40. Since profiling was done on bulk unsorted PBMCs, naive and antigen-experienced compartments could not be conclusively compared. The percentage of naive T cells measured by flow cytometry correlated strongly with observed TCR beta diversity. Donor CMV infection status was unknown, potentially confounding age-related changes in expanded clonotypes.

As concerns this clonotype: Its recognized antigen is unknown. Base qualities are not at hand, and no much larger clone is one base apart.

V drops 5 bases and J drops 3 bases, leaving 13 bases in between. CDR1 and CDR2, looked up from the germline V gene (reference sequence), are GTSNPN and SVGIG. Reading from cysteine to phenylalanine, the CDR3 counts 13 amino acids. The CDR3 DNA has 39 bases and is translated from base 1. The sequence joins TRBV30 to TRBJ1-2; a confident D gene designation cannot be given. This sequence originates from a man younger than 40 in good health. Sequencing was done on a sample of blood. CDR3 protein: CAWHRGQDYGYTF. The DNA sequence follows: TGTGCCTGGCATCGAGGGCAGGACTATGGCTACACCTTC.